This TCR beta chain came from a study of blood T cell repertoires in COVID-19. Overall study context: There were acute and convalescent COVID-19 samples, and they came from the United States, Italy and Spain. The cDNA or gDNA used as material had been derived from T cells, B-cell-depleted T cells, or PBMCs.

V was clipped by 0 bases and J by 5 bases, with 7 bases between them. This CDR3 is 13 amino acids long. Per germline, CDR1 LGHDT and CDR2 YNNKEL (reference sequence). In the authors' methods: The authors estimated nucleated cell counts from reference gene primer amplification. Produced via immunoSEQ multiplex PCR; TCRdb's table is partial and in-frame only. V and J calls and clone size are those listed in that table; D and trimming were worked out from the DNA. Of some 110,000 clones listed, roughly 80% are singletons. The source is a man aged 55 to 69 with acute or convalescent COVID-19. The genes are TRBV3-1 (or the pseudogene TRBV3-2) and TRBJ2-5; no firm D call. Sequenced input: peripheral blood. The CDR3 region has the DNA TGTGCCAGCAGCCAAGAATCTGGCGAGACCCAGTACTTC. Amino acids: CASSQESGETQYF.